This T cell receptor beta chain is drawn from a study of blood T cell repertoires in COVID-19. The CDR3 sequence is 15 residues long. Trimming cost V 6 bases and J 1 base, with 10 bases left between them. Germline V lookup: CDR1 SGHDN, CDR2 FVKESK. Authors' methods: Reference gene primer amplification gave estimated nucleated cell counts. TCRdb's table, derived via immunoSEQ multiplex PCR, lists solely in-frame clones and lacks some. The D gene and trimming were derived from the DNA, and the V and J assignments and clone size from that table. The table includes some 41,000 clones, around 85% detected once.

This clonotype was obtained from a human donor in a cohort sampled during active COVID-19. Sequencing was done on a sample of peripheral blood. The rearrangement links TRBV14 to TRBJ2-6; D perhaps matches TRBD1 (5 bases). The CDR3 DNA reads TGTGCCAGCAGACACTCAGGGTCTGGGGCCAACGTCCTGACTTTC. Residues: CASRHSGSGANVLTF. Combining the CDR3 with reference TRBV14 and TRBJ2-6 gives the whole variable domain EAGVTQFPSHSVIEKGQTVTLRCDPISGHDNLYWYRRVMGKEIKFLLHFVKESKQDESGMPNNRFLAERTGGTYSTLKVQPAELEDSGVYFCASRHSGSGANVLTFGAGSRLTVL.